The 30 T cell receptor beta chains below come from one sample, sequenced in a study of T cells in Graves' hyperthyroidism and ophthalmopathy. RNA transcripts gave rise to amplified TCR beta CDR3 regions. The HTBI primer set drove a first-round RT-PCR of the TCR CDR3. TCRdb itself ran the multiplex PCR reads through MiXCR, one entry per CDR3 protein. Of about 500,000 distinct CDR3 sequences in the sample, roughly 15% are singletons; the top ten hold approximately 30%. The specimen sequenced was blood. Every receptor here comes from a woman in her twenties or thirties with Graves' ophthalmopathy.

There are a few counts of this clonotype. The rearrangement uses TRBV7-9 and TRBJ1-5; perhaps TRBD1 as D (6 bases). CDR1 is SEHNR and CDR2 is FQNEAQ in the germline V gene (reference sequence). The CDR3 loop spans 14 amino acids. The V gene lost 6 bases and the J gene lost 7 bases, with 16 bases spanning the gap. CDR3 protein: CASSLKGHKQPQHF. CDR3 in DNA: TGTGCCAGCAGTTTAAAGGGACATAAGCAGCCCCAGCATTTT.

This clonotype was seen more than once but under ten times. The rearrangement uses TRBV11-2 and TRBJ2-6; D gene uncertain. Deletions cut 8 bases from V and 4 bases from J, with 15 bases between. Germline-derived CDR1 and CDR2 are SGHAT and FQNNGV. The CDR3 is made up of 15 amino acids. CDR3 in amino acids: CASRPLGLGANVLTF. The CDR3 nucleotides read TGTGCCAGCCGCCCTTTAGGGTTAGGGGCCAACGTCCTGACTTTC.

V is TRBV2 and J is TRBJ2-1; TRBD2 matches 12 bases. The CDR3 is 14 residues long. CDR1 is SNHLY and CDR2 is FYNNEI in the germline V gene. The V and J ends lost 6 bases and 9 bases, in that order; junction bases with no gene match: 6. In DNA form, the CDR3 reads TGTGCCAGCAGAGAGACTAGCGGGAGTATTGAGCAGTTCTTC. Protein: CASRETSGSIEQFF.

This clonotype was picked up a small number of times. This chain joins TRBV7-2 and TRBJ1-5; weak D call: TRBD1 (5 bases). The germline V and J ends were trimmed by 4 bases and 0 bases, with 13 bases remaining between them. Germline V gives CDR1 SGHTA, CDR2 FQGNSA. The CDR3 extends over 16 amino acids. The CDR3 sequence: CASSSRTPYSNQPQHF. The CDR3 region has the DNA TGTGCCAGCAGCTCCCGGACACCTTATAGCAATCAGCCCCAGCATTTT.

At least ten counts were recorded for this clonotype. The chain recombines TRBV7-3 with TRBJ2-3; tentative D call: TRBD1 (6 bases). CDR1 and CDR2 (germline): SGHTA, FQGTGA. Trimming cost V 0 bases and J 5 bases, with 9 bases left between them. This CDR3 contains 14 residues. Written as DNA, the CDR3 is TGTGCCAGCAGCTTAACACAGGGCAGAGATACGCAGTATTTT. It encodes CASSLTQGRDTQYF.

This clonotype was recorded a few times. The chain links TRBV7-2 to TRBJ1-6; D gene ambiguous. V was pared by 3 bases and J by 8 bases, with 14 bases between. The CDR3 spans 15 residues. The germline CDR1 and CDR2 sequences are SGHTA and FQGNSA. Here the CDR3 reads CASSLVGPSDSPLHF. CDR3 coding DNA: TGTGCCAGCAGCTTGGTAGGCCCTTCAGATTCACCCCTCCACTTT.

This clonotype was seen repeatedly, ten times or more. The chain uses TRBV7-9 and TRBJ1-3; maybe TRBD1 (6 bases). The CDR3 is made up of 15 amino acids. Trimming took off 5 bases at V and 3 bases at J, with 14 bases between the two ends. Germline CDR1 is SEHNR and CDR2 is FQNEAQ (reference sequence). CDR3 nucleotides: TGTGCCAGCAGCGGGACGGCAGGGGTTGGAAACACCATATATTTT. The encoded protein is CASSGTAGVGNTIYF.

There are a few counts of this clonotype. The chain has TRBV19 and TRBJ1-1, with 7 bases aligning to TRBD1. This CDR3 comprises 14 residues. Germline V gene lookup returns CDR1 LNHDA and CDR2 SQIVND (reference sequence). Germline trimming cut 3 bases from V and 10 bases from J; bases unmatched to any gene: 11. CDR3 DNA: TGTGCCAGTAGTATCGGCAGGGGGGGGCCTTTAGCTTTCTTT. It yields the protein CASSIGRGGPLAFF. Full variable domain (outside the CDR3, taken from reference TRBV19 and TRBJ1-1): DGGITQSPKYLFRKEGQNVTLSCEQNLNHDAMYWYRQDPGQGLRLIYYSQIVNDFQKGDIAEGYSVSREKKESFPLTVTSAQKNPTAFYLCASSIGRGGPLAFFGQGTRLTVV.

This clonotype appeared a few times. The CDR3: CASSIGRGDKETQYF. CDR3 nucleotide sequence: TGTGCCAGTAGTATTGGCAGGGGTGACAAAGAGACCCAGTACTTC. The J gene is TRBJ2-5, the V gene TRBV19, with D perhaps matching TRBD1 (6 bases). Trimming removed 3 bases at V and 3 bases at J, with 14 bases between. The CDR3 is made up of 15 amino acids. The germline V gene has CDR1 LNHDA and CDR2 SQIVND (reference sequence).

The CDR3 nucleotides are TGTGCCACCAGCAGAGACGCAGGGCGCATTCAGTACTTC. It specifies CATSRDAGRIQYF. The rearrangement uses TRBV15 and TRBJ2-4, with a possible D match to TRBD1 (5 bases). The CDR3 spans 13 residues. Germline CDR1 LNHNV, CDR2 YYDKDF (reference sequence). The germline V and J ends were trimmed by 0 bases and 9 bases, with 9 bases remaining between them.

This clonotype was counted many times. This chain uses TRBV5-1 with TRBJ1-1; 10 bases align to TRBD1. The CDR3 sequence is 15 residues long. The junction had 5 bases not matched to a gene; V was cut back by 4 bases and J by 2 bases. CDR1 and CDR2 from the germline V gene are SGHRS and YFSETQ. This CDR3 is CASSPGTGDNTEAFF. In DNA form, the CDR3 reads TGCGCCAGCAGCCCCGGGACAGGGGACAACACTGAAGCTTTCTTT.

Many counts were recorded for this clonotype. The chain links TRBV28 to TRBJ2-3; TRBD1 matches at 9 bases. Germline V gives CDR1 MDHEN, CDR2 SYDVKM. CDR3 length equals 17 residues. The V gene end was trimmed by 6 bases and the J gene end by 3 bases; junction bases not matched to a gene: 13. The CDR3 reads CASSDTRTGENTDTQYF. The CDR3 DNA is TGTGCCAGCAGCGACACTCGGACAGGGGAGAATACAGATACGCAGTATTTT. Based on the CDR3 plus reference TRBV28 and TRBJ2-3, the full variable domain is DVKVTQSSRYLVKRTGEKVFLECVQDMDHENMFWYRQDPGLGLRLIYFSYDVKMKEKGDIPEGYSVSREKKERFSLILESASTNQTSMYLCASSDTRTGENTDTQYFGPGTRLTVL.

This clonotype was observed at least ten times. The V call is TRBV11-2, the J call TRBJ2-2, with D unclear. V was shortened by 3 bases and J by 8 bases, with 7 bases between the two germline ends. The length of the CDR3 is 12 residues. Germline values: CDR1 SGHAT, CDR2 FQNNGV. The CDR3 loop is CASSLFSGELFF. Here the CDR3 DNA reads TGTGCCAGCAGCTTGTTTTCTGGGGAGCTGTTTTTT.

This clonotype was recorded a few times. This chain's CDR3 is CSARDRNLLLEQYF. Written as DNA, the CDR3 is TGCAGTGCTAGAGATCGTAACCTGCTACTGGAGCAGTACTTC. The chain employs TRBV20-1 and TRBJ2-7, with D uncertain. With 0 bases removed from V and 7 bases from J, the gap between germline ends came to 16 bases. The germline V gene encodes CDR1 DFQATT and CDR2 SNEGSKA (reference sequence). This CDR3 is built from 14 residues.

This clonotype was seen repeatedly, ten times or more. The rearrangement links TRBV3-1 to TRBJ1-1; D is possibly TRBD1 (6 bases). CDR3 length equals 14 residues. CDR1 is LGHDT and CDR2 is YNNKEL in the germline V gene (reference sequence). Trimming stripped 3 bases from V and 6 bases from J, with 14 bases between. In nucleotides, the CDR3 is TGTGCCAGCAGCCACCCGGAAAGGGGGGCTGAAGCTTTCTTT. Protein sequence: CASSHPERGAEAFF.

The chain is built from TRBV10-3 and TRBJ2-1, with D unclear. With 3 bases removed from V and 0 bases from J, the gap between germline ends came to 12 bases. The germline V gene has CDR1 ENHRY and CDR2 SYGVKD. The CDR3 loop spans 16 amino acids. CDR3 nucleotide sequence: TGTGCCATCAGTGACCCCAAGATTAGCTCCTACAATGAGCAGTTCTTC. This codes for CAISDPKISSYNEQFF.

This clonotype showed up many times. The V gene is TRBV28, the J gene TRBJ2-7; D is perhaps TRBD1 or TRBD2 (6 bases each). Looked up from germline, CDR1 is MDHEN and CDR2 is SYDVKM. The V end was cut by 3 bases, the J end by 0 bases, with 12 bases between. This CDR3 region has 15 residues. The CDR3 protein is CASSFRLGGSYEQYF. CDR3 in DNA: TGTGCCAGCAGTTTTAGACTAGGGGGCTCCTACGAGCAGTACTTC.

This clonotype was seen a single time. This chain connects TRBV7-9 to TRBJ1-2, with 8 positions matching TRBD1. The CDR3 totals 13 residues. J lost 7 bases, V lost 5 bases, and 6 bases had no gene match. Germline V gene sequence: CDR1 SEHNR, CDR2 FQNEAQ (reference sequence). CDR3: CASSQLTGAGYTF. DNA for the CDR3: TGTGCCAGCAGCCAACTGACAGGGGCTGGCTACACCTTC.

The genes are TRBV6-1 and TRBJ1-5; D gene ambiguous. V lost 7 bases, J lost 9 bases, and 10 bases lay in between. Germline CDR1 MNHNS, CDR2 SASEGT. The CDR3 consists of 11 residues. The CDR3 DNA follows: TGTGCCAGCAAGTTGGTAGGGCCCCAGCATTTT. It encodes CASKLVGPQHF.

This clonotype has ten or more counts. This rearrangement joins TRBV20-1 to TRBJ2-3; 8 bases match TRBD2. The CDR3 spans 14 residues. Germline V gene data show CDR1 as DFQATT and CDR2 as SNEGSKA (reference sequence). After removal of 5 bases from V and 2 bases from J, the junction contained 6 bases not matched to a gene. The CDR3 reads CSALTGGFTDTQYF. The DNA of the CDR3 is TGCAGTGCTTTGACGGGAGGGTTCACAGATACGCAGTATTTT.

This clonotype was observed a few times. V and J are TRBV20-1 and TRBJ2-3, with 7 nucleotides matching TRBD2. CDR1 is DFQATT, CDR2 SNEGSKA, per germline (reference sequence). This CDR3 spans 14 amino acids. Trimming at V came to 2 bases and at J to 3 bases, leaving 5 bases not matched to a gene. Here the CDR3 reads CSARRIGRTDTQYF. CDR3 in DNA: TGCAGTGCTAGAAGGATCGGGAGGACAGATACGCAGTATTTT.

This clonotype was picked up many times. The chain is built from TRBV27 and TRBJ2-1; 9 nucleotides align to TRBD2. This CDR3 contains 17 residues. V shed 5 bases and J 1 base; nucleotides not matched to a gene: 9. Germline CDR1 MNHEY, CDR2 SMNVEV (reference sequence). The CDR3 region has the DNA TGTGCCAGCAGTCCGCGAATAGCGGGAGCTTCCTACAATGAGCAGTTCTTC. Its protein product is CASSPRIAGASYNEQFF.

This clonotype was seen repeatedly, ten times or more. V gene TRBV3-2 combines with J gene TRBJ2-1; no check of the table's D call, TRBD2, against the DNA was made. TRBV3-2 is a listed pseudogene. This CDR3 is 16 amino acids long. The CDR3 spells CASSQQGAGGPGEQFF. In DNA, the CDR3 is TGTGCCAGCAGCCAACAAGGAGCGGGAGGGCCGGGGGAGCAGTTCTTC.

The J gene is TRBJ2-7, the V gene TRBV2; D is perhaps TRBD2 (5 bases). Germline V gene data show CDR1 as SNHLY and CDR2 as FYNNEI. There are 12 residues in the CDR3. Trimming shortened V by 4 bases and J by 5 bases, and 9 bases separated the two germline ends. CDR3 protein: CASSAIGDEQYF. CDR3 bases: TGTGCCAGCAGTGCTATCGGGGACGAGCAGTACTTC.

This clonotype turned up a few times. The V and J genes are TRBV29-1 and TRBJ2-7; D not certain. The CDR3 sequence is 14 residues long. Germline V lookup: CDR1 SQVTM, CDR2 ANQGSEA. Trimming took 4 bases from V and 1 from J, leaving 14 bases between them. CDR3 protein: CSVVSAVLSYEQYF. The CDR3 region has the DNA TGCAGCGTTGTTTCCGCAGTCCTTTCCTACGAGCAGTACTTC.

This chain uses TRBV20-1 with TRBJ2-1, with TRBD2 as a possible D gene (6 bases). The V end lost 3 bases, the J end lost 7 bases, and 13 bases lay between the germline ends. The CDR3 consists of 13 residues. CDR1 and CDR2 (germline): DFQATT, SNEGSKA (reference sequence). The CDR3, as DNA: TGCAGTGCTAGTCTGCCGGGAGTTAATGAGCAGTTCTTC. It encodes CSASLPGVNEQFF.

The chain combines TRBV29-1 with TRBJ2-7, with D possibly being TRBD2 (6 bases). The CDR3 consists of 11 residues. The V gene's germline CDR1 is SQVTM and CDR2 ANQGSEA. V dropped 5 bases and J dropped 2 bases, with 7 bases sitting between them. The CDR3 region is CSVTSTYEQYF. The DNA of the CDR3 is TGCAGCGTTACTAGCACCTACGAGCAGTACTTC.

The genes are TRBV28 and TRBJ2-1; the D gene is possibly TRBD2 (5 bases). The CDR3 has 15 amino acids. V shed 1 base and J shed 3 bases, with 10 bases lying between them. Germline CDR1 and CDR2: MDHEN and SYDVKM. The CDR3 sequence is CASSLFSRDYNEQFF. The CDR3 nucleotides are TGTGCCAGCAGTTTATTTTCTCGGGACTACAATGAGCAGTTCTTC.

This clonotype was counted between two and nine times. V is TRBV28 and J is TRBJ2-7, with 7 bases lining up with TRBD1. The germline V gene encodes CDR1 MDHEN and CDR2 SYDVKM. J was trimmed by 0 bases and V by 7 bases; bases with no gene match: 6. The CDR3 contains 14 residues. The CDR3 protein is CASKLGQVSYEQYF. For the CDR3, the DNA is TGTGCCAGCAAACTCGGACAGGTCTCCTACGAGCAGTACTTC.

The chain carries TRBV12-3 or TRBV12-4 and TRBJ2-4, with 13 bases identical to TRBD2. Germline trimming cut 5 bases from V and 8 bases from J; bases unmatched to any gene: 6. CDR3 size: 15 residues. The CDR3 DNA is TGTGCCAGCAGTCCGACTAGCGGGAGGAGGGACATTCAGTACTTC. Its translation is CASSPTSGRRDIQYF.